This note documents a single T cell receptor beta chain sequence. Unique molecular identifiers were attached to individual cDNA molecules. One entry per CDR3 protein results from TCRdb running MiXCR on the 5' RACE reads. The repertoire holds about 70,000 distinct CDR3 sequences, with over 9% as singletons. This CDR3 region has 15 residues. Trimming pared 2 bases from V and 1 base from J, leaving 11 bases between. Germline loops: CDR1 SEHNR, CDR2 FQNEAQ (reference sequence). These data belong to a study of early T cells in non-severe SARS-CoV-2 infection. The sample taken for sequencing was whole blood. The receptor was isolated from an adult who was a healthcare worker with PCR-confirmed SARS-CoV-2 infection or an uninfected control (not recorded which). The chain links TRBV7-9 to TRBJ2-5; D might be TRBD2 (6 bases). The CDR3 DNA is TGTGCCAGCAGCTTAAGAGGGGACTTCCAAGAGACCCAGTACTTC. Translating it yields CASSLRGDFQETQYF.